Listed here is a single TCR beta chain. This sample is drawn from a study of blood T cells in healthy people across ages. The CDR3 is 15 amino acids. V lost 2 bases to trimming and J lost 7 bases; unmatched junction nucleotides: 10. Germline V gene sequence: CDR1 MNHNS, CDR2 SASEGT. For the second PCR, which ran for roughly 7 to 11 cycles, a sample-barcoded 5' primer and a J-beta primer mix were used. A template-switch adaptor containing 12 random nucleotides labeled each cDNA molecule. Each CDR3 protein gets one entry after TCRdb re-called the 5' RACE reads with MiXCR. The data contain 1.5 million to 1.9 million distinct CDR3 sequences, about 45% of them singletons.

This clonotype was sampled from a woman aged 18-29 years in good health. V usage is TRBV6-1 and J usage is TRBJ2-7; 8 bases are a match to TRBD1. Sequencing used blood. CDR3 DNA: TGTGCCAGCAGTGAACGCAGGGGGCTCCCCAATGAGCAGTACTTC. As protein: CASSERRGLPNEQYF.